The 2 T cell receptor beta chains below all came from one sample that was sequenced in a study of blood T cell repertoires in COVID-19. Profiled with immunoSEQ multiplex PCR; TCRdb holds only in-frame clones, not every one. This sample has about 200,000 clones, with approximately 85% found just once. The sequencing input was peripheral blood. All receptors derive from an elderly woman with acute or convalescent COVID-19.

This sequence joins TRBV10-3 and TRBJ1-2; D remains unclear. Germline CDR1 ENHRY, CDR2 SYGVKD. Trimming removed 2 bases from V and 1 base from J, with 5 bases in between. The CDR3 consists of 13 residues. The CDR3 DNA is TGTGCCATCAGTGAGGGCCTTAACTATGGCTACACCTTC. Encoded protein: CAISEGLNYGYTF.

The gene calls are TRBV28 and TRBJ2-7; 7 positions agree with TRBD1. In germline, CDR1 is MDHEN, CDR2 SYDVKM. V gave up 7 bases and J gave up 2 bases; unmatched junction bases: 2. The CDR3 runs to 12 residues. The CDR3 DNA reads TGTGCCAGCAAGGGACAGCCCTACGAGCAGTACTTC. It specifies CASKGQPYEQYF.